This is a list of T cell receptor beta chains from one sample in a study of shared clonotypes between healthy human individuals. Measured with immunoSEQ multiplex PCR; TCRdb has only the in-frame clones, and not every one. Of 2.5 million or so clones in the sample, 85% to 95% were seen once. Sequencing input: naive CD4+ T cells sorted from blood. The receptors derive from a man younger than 30 in good health. Both conserved end residues are part of each CDR3. A D gene is named only where the DNA matches it firmly. Only part of the rows carry a size: once, few, many, or a class if the clone is expanded.

V: TRBV6-1; size: -; D: -; J: TRBJ2-7; DNA: TGTGCCAGCAGTGAAGCGTTGTATTATTACGAGCAGTACTTC; CDR3: CASSEALYYYEQYF
V: TRBV25-1; size: -; D: -; J: TRBJ2-4; DNA: TGTGCCAGCAGTCGAGGGGAAACCAAAAACATTCAGTACTTC; CDR3: CASSRGETKNIQYF
V: TRBV4-1; size: -; D: -; J: TRBJ2-7; DNA: TGCGCCAGCAGCCAAGCCCTGGGATCAGGGAGAGGCTCCTACGAGCAGTACTTC; CDR3: CASSQALGSGRGSYEQYF
V: TRBV7-3; size: -; D: -; J: TRBJ2-7; DNA: TGTGCCAGCAGCACGGGGCAGGGCTACGAGCAGTACTTC; CDR3: CASSTGQGYEQYF
V: TRBV5-1; size: -; D: -; J: TRBJ2-1; DNA: TGCGCCAGCAGACTCCTCTTAAACAATGAGCAGTTCTTC; CDR3: CASRLLLNNEQFF
V: TRBV6-1; size: -; D: TRBD1; J: TRBJ2-5; DNA: TGTGCCAGCAGCCGACAGGGCCCCCAGGAGACCCAGTACTTC; CDR3: CASSRQGPQETQYF
V: TRBV4-1; size: -; D: -; J: TRBJ1-6; DNA: TGCGCCAGCAGTCAAGGGACTTTAAGGCAGGGAGGTAGTACACCCCTCCACTTT; CDR3: CASSQGTLRQGGSTPLHF
V: TRBV5-4; size: -; D: -; J: TRBJ1-1; DNA: TGTGCCAGCAGCTTTGGGACCGGGGTGATGAACACTGAAGCTTTCTTT; CDR3: CASSFGTGVMNTEAFF
V: TRBV5-1; size: -; D: -; J: TRBJ1-6; DNA: TGCGCCAGCAGCTTGGCCGACGGTTCCTATAATTCACCCCTCCACTTT; CDR3: CASSLADGSYNSPLHF
V: TRBV5-1; size: -; D: -; J: TRBJ2-5; DNA: TGCGCCAGCAGCTTTGGTGGGCCCCAAGAGACCCAGTACTTC; CDR3: CASSFGGPQETQYF
V: TRBV30; size: few; D: -; J: TRBJ1-5; DNA: TGTGCCTGGAGTCCCCTCCAGGGACGAGCCAATCAGCCCCAGCATTTT; CDR3: CAWSPLQGRANQPQHF
V: TRBV9; size: -; D: -; J: TRBJ2-7; DNA: TGTGCCAGCAGCGTCGGCCCAGACCCCTACGAGCAGTACTTC; CDR3: CASSVGPDPYEQYF
V: TRBV19; size: -; D: -; J: TRBJ1-5; DNA: TGTGCCAGTAGTACCCACAGTAATAGCAATCAGCCCCAGCATTTT; CDR3: CASSTHSNSNQPQHF
V: TRBV7-8; size: -; D: -; J: TRBJ2-6; DNA: TGTGCCAGCAGCCAGTCGGGCTCTGGGGCCAACGTCCTGACTTTC; CDR3: CASSQSGSGANVLTF
V: TRBV5-4; size: -; D: TRBD2; J: TRBJ2-1; DNA: TGTGCCAGCAGCTTACTGGCATCTCGGGTAGCGGGGGGCAATGAGCAGTTCTTC; CDR3: CASSLLASRVAGGNEQFF
V: TRBV5-1; size: -; D: -; J: TRBJ2-5; DNA: TGCGCCAGCAGCTGGCAGCAGGCGGCAAAAGAGACCCAGTACTTC; CDR3: CASSWQQAAKETQYF
V: TRBV5-1; size: -; D: TRBD1; J: TRBJ2-7; DNA: TGCGCCAGCAGCCGGACAGGGGCTTGGGAGCAGTACTTC; CDR3: CASSRTGAWEQYF
V: TRBV25-1; size: -; D: TRBD1; J: TRBJ2-4; DNA: TGTGCCAGCAGTGACGCAGGGGGCGGCAAAAACATTCAGTACTTC; CDR3: CASSDAGGGKNIQYF
V: TRBV6-5; size: -; D: TRBD2; J: TRBJ2-7; DNA: TGTGCCAGCAGCCCTAGCGGCCGCTCCTACGAGCAGTACTTC; CDR3: CASSPSGRSYEQYF
V: TRBV5-4; size: -; D: -; J: TRBJ2-3; DNA: TGTGCCAGCAGCTTGTTGGCCGGGGCCATTCAACATAGCACAGATACGCAGTATTTT; CDR3: CASSLLAGAIQHSTDTQYF
V: TRBV14; size: -; D: -; J: TRBJ2-7; DNA: TGTGCCAGCAGCCCACTAACCGGGACGGGGACCTACGAGCAGTACTTC; CDR3: CASSPLTGTGTYEQYF
V: TRBV7-2; size: -; D: TRBD1; J: TRBJ2-5; DNA: TGTGCCAGCAGTCGGGGACAGGGGACATTACTGGGGACCCAGTACTTC; CDR3: CASSRGQGTLLGTQYF
V: TRBV5-1; size: -; D: -; J: TRBJ2-7; DNA: TGCGCCAGCAGCCCCCGGACAGACTCCTACGAACAGTACTTC; CDR3: CASSPRTDSYEQYF